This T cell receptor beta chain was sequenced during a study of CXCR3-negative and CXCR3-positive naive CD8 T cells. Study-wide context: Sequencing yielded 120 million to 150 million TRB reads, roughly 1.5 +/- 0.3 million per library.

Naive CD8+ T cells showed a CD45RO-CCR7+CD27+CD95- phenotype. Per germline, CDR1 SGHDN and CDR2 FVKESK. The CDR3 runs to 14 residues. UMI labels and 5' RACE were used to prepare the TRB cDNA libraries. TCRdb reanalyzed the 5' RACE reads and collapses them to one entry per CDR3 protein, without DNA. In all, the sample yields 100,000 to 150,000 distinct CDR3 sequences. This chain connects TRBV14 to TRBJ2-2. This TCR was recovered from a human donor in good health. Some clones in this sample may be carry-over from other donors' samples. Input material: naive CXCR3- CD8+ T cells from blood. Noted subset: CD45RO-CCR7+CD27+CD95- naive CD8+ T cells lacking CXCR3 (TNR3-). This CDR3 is CASSQVPFSGELFF. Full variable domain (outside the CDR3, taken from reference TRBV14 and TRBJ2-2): EAGVTQFPSHSVIEKGQTVTLRCDPISGHDNLYWYRRVMGKEIKFLLHFVKESKQDESGMPNNRFLAERTGGTYSTLKVQPAELEDSGVYFCASSQVPFSGELFFGEGSRLTVL.